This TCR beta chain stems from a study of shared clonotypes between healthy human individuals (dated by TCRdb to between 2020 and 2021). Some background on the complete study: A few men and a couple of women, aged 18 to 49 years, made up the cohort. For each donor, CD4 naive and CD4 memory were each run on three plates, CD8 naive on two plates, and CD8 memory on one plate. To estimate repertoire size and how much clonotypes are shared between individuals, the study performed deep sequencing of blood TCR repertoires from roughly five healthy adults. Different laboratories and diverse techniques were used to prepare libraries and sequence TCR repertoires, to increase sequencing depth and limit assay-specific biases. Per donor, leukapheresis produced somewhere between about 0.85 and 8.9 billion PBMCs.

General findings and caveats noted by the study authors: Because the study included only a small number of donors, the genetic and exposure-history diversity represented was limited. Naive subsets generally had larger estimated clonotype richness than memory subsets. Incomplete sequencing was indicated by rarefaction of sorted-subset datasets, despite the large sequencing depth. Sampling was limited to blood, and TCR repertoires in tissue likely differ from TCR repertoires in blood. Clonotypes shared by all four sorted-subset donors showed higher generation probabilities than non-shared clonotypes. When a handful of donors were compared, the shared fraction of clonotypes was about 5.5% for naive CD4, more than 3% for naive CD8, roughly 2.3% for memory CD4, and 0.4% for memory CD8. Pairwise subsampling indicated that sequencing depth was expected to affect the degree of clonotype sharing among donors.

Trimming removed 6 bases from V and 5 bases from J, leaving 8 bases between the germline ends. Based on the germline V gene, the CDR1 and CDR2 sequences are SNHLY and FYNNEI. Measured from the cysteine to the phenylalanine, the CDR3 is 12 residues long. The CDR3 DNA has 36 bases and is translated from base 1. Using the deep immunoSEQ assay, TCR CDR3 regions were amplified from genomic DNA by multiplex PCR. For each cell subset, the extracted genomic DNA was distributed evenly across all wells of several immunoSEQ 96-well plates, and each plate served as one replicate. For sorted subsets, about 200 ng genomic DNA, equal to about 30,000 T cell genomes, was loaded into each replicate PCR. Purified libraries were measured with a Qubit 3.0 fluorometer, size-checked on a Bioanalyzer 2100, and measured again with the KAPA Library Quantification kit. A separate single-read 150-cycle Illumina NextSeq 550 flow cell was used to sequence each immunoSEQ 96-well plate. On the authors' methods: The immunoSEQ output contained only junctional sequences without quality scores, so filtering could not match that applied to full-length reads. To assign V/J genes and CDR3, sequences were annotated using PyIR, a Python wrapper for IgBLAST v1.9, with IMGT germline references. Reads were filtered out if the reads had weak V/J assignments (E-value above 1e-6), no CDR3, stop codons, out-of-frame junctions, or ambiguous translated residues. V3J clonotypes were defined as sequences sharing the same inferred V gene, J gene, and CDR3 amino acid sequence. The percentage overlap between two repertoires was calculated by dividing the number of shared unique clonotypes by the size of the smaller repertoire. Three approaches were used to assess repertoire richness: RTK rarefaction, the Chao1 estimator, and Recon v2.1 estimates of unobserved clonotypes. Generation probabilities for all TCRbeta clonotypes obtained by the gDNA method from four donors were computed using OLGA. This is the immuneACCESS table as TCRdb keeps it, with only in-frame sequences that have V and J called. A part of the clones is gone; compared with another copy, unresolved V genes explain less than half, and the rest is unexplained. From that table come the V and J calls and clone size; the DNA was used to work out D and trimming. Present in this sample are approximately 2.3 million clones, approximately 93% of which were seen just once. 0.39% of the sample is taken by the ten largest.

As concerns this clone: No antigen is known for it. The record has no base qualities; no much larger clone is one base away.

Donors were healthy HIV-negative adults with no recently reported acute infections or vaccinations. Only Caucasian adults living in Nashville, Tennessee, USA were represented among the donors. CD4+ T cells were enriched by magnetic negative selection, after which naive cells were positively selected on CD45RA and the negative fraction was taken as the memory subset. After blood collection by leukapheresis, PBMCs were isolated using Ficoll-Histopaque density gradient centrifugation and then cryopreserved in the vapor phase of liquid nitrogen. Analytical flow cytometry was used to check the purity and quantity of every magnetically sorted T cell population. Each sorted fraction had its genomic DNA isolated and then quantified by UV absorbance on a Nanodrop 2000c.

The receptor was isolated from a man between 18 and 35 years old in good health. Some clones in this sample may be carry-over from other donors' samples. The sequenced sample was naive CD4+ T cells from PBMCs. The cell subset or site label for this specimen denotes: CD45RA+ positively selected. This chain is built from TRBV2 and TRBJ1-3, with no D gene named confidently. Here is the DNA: TGTGCCAGCAGAACACGGCGAAACACCATATATTTT. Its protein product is CASRTRRNTIYF.